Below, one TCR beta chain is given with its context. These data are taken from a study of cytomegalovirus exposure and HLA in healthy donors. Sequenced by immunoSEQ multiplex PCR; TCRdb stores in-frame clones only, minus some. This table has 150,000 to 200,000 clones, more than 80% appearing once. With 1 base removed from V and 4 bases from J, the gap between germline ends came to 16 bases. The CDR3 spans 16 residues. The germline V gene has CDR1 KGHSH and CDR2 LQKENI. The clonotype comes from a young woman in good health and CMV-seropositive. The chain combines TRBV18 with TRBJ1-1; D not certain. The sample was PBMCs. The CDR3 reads CASSPQSVSRSTEAFF. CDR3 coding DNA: TGTGCCAGCTCACCACAGTCTGTTTCTCGGTCCACTGAAGCTTTCTTT.